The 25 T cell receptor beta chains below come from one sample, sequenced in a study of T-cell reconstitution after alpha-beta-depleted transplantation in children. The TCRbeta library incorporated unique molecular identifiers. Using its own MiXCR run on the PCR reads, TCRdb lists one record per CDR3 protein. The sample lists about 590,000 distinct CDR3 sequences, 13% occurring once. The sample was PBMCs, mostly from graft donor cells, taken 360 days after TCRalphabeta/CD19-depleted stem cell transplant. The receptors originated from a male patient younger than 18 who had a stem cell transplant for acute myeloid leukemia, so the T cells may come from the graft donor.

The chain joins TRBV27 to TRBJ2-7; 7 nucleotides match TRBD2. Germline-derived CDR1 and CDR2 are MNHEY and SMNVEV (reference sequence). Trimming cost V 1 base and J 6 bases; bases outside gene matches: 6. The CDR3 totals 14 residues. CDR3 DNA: TGTGCCAGCAGTTTATGGGGGGGGAGTGGCGAGCAGTACTTC. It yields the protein CASSLWGGSGEQYF.

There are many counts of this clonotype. DNA of the CDR3: TGTGCCAGCAGTTTAAATCGGAATCGGCGCGATGGCTACACCTTC. This sequence encodes CASSLNRNRRDGYTF. The chain uses TRBV12-3 or TRBV12-4 and TRBJ1-2; no firm D call. V lost 2 bases and J 6 bases, leaving 16 bases between the germline ends. The CDR3 has 15 amino acids.

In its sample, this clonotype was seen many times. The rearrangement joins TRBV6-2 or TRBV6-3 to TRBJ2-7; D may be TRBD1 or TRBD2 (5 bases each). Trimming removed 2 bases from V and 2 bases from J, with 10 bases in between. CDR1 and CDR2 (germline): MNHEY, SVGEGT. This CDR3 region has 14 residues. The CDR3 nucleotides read TGTGCCAGCAGTTACGTGGGGACGACCTACGAGCAGTACTTC. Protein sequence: CASSYVGTTYEQYF.

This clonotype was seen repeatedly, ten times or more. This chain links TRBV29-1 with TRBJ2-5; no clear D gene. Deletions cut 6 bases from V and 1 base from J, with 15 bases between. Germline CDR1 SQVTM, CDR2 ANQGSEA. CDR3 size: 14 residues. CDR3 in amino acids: CSVYPGPGQETQYF. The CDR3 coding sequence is TGCAGCGTCTACCCTGGTCCGGGCCAAGAGACCCAGTACTTC. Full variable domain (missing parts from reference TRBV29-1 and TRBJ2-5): SAVISQKPSRDICQRGTSLTIQCQVDSQVTMMFWYRQQPGQSLTLIATANQGSEATYESGFVIDKFPISRPNLTFSTLTVSNMSPEDSSIYLCSVYPGPGQETQYFGPGTRLLVL.

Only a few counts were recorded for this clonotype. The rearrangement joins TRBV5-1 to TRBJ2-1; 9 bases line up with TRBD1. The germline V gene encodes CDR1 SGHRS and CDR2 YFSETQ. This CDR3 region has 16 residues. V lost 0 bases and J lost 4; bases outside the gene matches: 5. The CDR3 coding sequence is TGCGCCAGCAGCTTGGGGGACAGGGACCTTTACAATGAGCAGTTCTTC. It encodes CASSLGDRDLYNEQFF.

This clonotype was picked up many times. For the CDR3, the DNA is TGCAGTGCGGGAACAGGATCCGAGACCCAGTACTTC. Translation gives CSAGTGSETQYF. The chain recombines TRBV20-1 with TRBJ2-5, with D possibly being TRBD1 (5 bases). CDR1 DFQATT and CDR2 SNEGSKA come from the germline V gene (reference sequence). V was shortened by 6 bases and J by 5 bases, with 13 bases between the two germline ends. The CDR3 extends over 12 amino acids.

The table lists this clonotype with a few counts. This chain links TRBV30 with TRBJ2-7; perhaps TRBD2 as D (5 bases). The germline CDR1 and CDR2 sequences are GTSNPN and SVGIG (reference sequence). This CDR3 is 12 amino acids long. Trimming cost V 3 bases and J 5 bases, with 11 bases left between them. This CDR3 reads CAWREEQNEQYF. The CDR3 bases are TGTGCCTGGAGGGAGGAGCAAAACGAGCAGTACTTC.

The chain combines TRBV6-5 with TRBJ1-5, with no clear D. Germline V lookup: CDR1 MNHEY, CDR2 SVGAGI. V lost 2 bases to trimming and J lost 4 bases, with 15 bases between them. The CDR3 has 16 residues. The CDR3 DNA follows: TGTGCCAGCAGTTACACCCCCGGGCCACCTAATCAGCCCCAGCATTTT. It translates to CASSYTPGPPNQPQHF.

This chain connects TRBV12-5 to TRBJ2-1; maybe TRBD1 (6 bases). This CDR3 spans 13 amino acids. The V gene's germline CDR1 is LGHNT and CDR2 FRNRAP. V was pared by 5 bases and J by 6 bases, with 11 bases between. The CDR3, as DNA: TGTGCTAGTGGTAACCAACAGGGCAATGAGCAGTTCTTC. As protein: CASGNQQGNEQFF.

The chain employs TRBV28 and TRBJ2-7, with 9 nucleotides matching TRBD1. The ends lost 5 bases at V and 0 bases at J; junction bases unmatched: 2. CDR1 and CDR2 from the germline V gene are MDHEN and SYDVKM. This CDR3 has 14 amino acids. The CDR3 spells CASSRQGGSYEQYF. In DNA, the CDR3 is TGTGCCAGCAGTCGACAGGGGGGCTCCTACGAGCAGTACTTC.

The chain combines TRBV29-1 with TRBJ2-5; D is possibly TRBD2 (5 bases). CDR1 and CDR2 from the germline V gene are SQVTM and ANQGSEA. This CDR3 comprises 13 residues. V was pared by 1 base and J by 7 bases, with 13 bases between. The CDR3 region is CSVEGTAGGTQYF. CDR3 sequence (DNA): TGCAGCGTTGAAGGAACGGCAGGAGGGACCCAGTACTTC.

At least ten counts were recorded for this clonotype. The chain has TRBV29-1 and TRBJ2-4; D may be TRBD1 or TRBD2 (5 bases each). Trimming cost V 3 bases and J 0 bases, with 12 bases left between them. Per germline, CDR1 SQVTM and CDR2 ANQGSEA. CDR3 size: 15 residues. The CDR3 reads CSVERGRLAKNIQYF. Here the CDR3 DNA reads TGCAGCGTTGAGAGGGGCAGACTAGCCAAAAACATTCAGTACTTC.

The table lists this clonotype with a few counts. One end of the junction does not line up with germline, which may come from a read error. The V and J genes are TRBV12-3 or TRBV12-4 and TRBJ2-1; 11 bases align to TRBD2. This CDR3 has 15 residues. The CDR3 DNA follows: TGTGCCAGCAGTATAGCGGGAGGGGCCTACAATGAGCAGTTCTTC. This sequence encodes CASSIAGGAYNEQFF.

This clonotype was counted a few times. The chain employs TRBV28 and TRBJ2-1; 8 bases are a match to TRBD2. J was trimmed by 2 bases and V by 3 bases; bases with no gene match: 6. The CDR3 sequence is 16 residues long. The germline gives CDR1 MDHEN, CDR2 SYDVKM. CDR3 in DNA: TGTGCCAGCAGTTTTACCGGGAGGGTCCCCTACAATGAGCAGTTCTTC. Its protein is CASSFTGRVPYNEQFF.

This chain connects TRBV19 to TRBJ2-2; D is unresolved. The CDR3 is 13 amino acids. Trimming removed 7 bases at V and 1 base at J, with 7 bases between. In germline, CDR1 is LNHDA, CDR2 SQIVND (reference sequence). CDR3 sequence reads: CASKARNTGELFF. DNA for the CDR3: TGTGCCAGTAAGGCCCGGAACACCGGGGAGCTGTTTTTT. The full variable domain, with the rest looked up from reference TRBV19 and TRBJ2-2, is DGGITQSPKYLFRKEGQNVTLSCEQNLNHDAMYWYRQDPGQGLRLIYYSQIVNDFQKGDIAEGYSVSREKKESFPLTVTSAQKNPTAFYLCASKARNTGELFFGEGSRLTVL.

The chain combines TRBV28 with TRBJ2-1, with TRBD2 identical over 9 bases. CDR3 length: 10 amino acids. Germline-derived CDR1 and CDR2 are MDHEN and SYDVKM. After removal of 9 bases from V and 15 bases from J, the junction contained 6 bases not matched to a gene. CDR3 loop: CAREAGGTFF. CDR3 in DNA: TGTGCCAGAGAAGCGGGAGGCACGTTCTTC.

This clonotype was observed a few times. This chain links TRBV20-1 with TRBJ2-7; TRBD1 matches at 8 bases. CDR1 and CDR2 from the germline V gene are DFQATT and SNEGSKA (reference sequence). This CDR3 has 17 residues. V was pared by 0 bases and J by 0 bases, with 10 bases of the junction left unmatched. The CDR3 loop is CSAREIPGQVFSYEQYF. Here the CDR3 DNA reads TGCAGTGCTAGAGAAATACCGGGACAGGTGTTCTCCTACGAGCAGTACTTC.

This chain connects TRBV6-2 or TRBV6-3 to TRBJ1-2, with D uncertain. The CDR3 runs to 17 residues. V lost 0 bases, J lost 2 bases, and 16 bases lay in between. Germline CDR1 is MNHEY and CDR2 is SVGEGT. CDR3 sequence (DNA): TGTGCCAGCAGTTACTCGGGCCCTCTGGGCGTCAACTATGGCTACACCTTC. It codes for CASSYSGPLGVNYGYTF.

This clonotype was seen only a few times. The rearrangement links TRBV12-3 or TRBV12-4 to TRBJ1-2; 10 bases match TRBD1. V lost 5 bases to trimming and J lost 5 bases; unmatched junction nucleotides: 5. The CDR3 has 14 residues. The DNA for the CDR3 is TGTGCCAGCAGTGGGGACAGGGGAGTTTATGGCTACACCTTC. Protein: CASSGDRGVYGYTF.

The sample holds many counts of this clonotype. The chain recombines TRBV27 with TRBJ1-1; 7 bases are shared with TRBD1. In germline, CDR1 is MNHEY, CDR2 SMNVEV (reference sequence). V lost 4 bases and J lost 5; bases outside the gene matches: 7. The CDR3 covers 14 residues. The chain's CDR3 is CASSSQGEMTEAFF. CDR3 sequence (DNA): TGTGCCAGCAGTTCGCAGGGGGAAATGACTGAAGCTTTCTTT.

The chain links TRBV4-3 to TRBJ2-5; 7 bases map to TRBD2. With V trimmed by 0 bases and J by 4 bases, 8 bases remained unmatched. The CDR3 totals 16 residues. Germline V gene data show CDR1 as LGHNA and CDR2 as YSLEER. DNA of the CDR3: TGCGCCAGCAGCCAAGATACCAGCGGGATTGGAGAGACCCAGTACTTC. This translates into CASSQDTSGIGETQYF.

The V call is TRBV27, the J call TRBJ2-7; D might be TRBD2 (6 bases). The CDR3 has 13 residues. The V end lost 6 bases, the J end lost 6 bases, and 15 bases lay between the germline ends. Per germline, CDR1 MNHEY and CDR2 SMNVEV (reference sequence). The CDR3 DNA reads TGTGCCAGCAGCCCGTTGGTCGGGGGCGAGCAGTACTTC. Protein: CASSPLVGGEQYF.

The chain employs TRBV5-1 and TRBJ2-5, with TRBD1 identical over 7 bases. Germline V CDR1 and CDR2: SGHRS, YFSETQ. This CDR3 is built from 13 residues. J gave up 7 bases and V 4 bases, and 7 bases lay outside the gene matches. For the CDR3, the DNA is TGCGCCAGCAGCAGGGAGCACAGGGGGACCCAGTACTTC. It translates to CASSREHRGTQYF.

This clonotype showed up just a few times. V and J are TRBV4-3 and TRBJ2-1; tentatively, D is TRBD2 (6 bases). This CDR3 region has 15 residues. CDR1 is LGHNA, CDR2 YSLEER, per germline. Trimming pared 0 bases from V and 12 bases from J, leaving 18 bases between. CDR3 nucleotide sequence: TGCGCCAGCAGCCAAGAGGACTATCCGGTAGTATGGCAGTTCTTC. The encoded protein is CASSQEDYPVVWQFF.

Here the CDR3 reads CASSQEEGLAVEQYF. DNA for the CDR3: TGTGCCAGCAGCCAAGAAGAGGGACTAGCGGTCGAGCAGTACTTC. J is TRBJ2-7 and V is TRBV3-1; 11 positions agree with TRBD2. Germline V gene sequence: CDR1 LGHDT, CDR2 YNNKEL (reference sequence). J lost 6 bases, V lost 0 bases, and 4 bases had no gene match. This CDR3 region has 15 residues.